These 27 T cell receptor beta chains were all obtained from the same sample, sequenced in a study of T cells in Graves' hyperthyroidism and ophthalmopathy. TCR beta CDR3 regions were amplified from RNA. Primed by the HTBI set, a first-round RT-PCR was run on the TCR CDR3. TCRdb analysed the multiplex PCR reads with MiXCR anew, one entry per CDR3 protein. The data contain about 560,000 distinct CDR3 sequences, 15% to 19% of them singletons. Sequenced input: blood. The receptors here all came from a woman aged 25 to 45 with Graves' hyperthyroidism.

In its sample, this clonotype was seen many times. CDR3 amino acids: CASSEQAGLAEQYF. The CDR3 DNA follows: TGTGCCAGCAGTGAACAAGCGGGGCTGGCCGAGCAGTACTTC. The chain couples TRBV2 to TRBJ2-7, with TRBD2 matching 7 bases. This CDR3 comprises 14 residues. The germline V gene encodes CDR1 SNHLY and CDR2 FYNNEI. V shed 2 bases and J 6 bases; nucleotides not matched to a gene: 7.

The rearrangement links TRBV18 to TRBJ2-2; 11 bases fit TRBD2. Trimming removed 4 bases from V and 2 bases from J; junction bases left unmatched: 6. This CDR3 has 17 residues. CDR1 KGHSH and CDR2 LQKENI come from the germline V gene. The DNA for the CDR3 is TGTGCCAGCTCACTTCAGACTAGCGGGATAAACACCGGGGAGCTGTTTTTT. It yields the protein CASSLQTSGINTGELFF.

In its sample, this clonotype was seen a few times. This rearrangement joins TRBV12-3 or TRBV12-4 to TRBJ1-2; D may be TRBD1 (6 bases). V lost 5 bases, J lost 4 bases, and 11 bases lay in between. The CDR3 covers 13 residues. The CDR3 DNA is TGTGCCAGCAGTCCCGGACAGCGCTATGGCTACACCTTC. Amino acid sequence: CASSPGQRYGYTF.

This clonotype was detected only a few times. The chain combines TRBV12-3 or TRBV12-4 with TRBJ2-1; unclear D gene. The CDR3 runs to 16 residues. V lost 3 bases and J lost 2, with 14 bases in between. The DNA of the CDR3 is TGTGCCAGCAGTTTGTTTATGGGCCCCCCCTACAATGAGCAGTTCTTC. It specifies CASSLFMGPPYNEQFF.

This clonotype has ten or more counts. The chain links TRBV20-1 to TRBJ2-1, with 9 bases aligning to TRBD2. J gave up 4 bases and V 5 bases, and 6 bases lay outside the gene matches. The length of the CDR3 is 14 residues. Per germline, CDR1 DFQATT and CDR2 SNEGSKA (reference sequence). In DNA form, the CDR3 reads TGCAGTGCTGAGCGGGAGGCGGTTTACAATGAGCAGTTCTTC. It codes for CSAEREAVYNEQFF.

This clonotype showed up just a few times. This chain joins TRBV27 and TRBJ2-5; 10 positions match TRBD2. V trimming: 10 bases; J trimming: 4 bases; junction bases outside the gene matches: 12. Per germline, CDR1 MNHEY and CDR2 SMNVEV (reference sequence). The CDR3 is 15 amino acids. The CDR3 protein is CANSPQAGGRETQYF. CDR3 bases: TGTGCCAACTCGCCCCAAGCGGGAGGGAGAGAGACCCAGTACTTC.

This clonotype has just a few counts. The CDR3 nucleotides read TGTGCCAGCAGCCAATATACCGGGGAGAGGTTTTACGAGCAGTACTTC. Translation: CASSQYTGERFYEQYF. The chain combines TRBV25-1 with TRBJ2-7, with a tentative D call TRBD2 (5 bases). CDR3 length equals 16 residues. CDR1 MGHDK and CDR2 SYGVNS come from the germline V gene. Trimming removed 6 bases at V and 4 bases at J, with 22 bases between.

This clonotype was observed many times. The V and J genes are TRBV7-9 and TRBJ2-1; TRBD2 matches 9 bases. Looked up from germline, CDR1 is SEHNR and CDR2 is FQNEAQ (reference sequence). The trim removed 0 bases at V and 9 bases at J, leaving 6 bases unmatched. The CDR3 is 15 amino acids. This chain's CDR3 is CASSLAAGGPVEQFF. The CDR3 DNA is TGTGCCAGCAGCTTAGCTGCGGGAGGGCCGGTTGAGCAGTTCTTC.

This clonotype was observed at least ten times. The chain carries TRBV30 and TRBJ1-6; a weak D match, TRBD1 (5 bases). The germline V gene encodes CDR1 GTSNPN and CDR2 SVGIG (reference sequence). V dropped 5 bases and J dropped 0 bases, with 11 bases sitting between them. The CDR3 contains 15 residues. The CDR3 DNA is TGTGCCTGGTCGTGGGGACTCTCCTATAATTCACCCCTCCACTTT. Encoded protein: CAWSWGLSYNSPLHF.

In this sample, this clonotype turned up many times. The gene calls are TRBV11-2 and TRBJ2-3; no reliable D call. The CDR3 contains 13 residues. The germline V gene has CDR1 SGHAT and CDR2 FQNNGV. Deletions cut 0 bases from V and 7 bases from J, with 8 bases between. The CDR3 loop is CASSLDRGYTQYF. CDR3 bases: TGTGCCAGCAGCTTAGACCGCGGATATACGCAGTATTTT.

The rearrangement joins TRBV7-9 to TRBJ2-1, with TRBD2 identical over 9 bases. The junction had 18 bases not matched to a gene; V was cut back by 2 bases and J by 4 bases. The CDR3 runs 20 residues. Per the germline V gene, CDR1 is SEHNR and CDR2 is FQNEAQ (reference sequence). The CDR3 reads CASSLWVGGREGHPYNEQFF. The CDR3 DNA reads as TGTGCCAGCAGCTTATGGGTAGGGGGGCGGGAGGGCCATCCGTACAATGAGCAGTTCTTC.

The V call is TRBV29-1, the J call TRBJ2-7; tentatively, D is TRBD1 or TRBD2 (6 bases each). Germline V lookup: CDR1 SQVTM, CDR2 ANQGSEA. The CDR3 runs to 16 residues. The V gene lost 1 base and the J gene lost 0 bases, with 16 bases spanning the gap. This CDR3 reads CSVEAPKGGSSYEQYF. The CDR3 DNA follows: TGCAGCGTTGAAGCCCCCAAAGGGGGGAGCTCCTACGAGCAGTACTTC.

This clonotype was found a few times. The CDR3 sequence is CSVYGGTDTQYF. The CDR3 nucleotides read TGCAGTGTATACGGGGGCACAGATACGCAGTATTTT. V usage is TRBV20-1 and J usage is TRBJ2-3, with D perhaps TRBD2 (5 bases). Trimming pared 7 bases from V and 1 base from J, leaving 9 bases between. The germline CDR1 and CDR2 sequences are DFQATT and SNEGSKA (reference sequence). This CDR3 has 12 residues.

Many counts were recorded for this clonotype. The chain joins TRBV28 to TRBJ2-3; TRBD2 aligns across 9 bases. The CDR3 length is 15 residues. Germline trimming cut 7 bases from V and 4 bases from J; bases unmatched to any gene: 9. Germline V gene sequence: CDR1 MDHEN, CDR2 SYDVKM. The CDR3 DNA sequence: TGTGCCAGCACCGATGCGGGAGGGGGAGCAGATACGCAGTATTTT. Translation: CASTDAGGGADTQYF.

The chain couples TRBV19 to TRBJ2-1, with 7 bases lining up with TRBD1. Germline values: CDR1 LNHDA, CDR2 SQIVND (reference sequence). The junction had 4 bases not matched to a gene; V was cut back by 2 bases and J by 6 bases. The CDR3 extends over 14 amino acids. This CDR3 reads CASSIQGVFNEQFF. In nucleotides, the CDR3 is TGTGCCAGTAGTATACAGGGGGTGTTCAATGAGCAGTTCTTC.

This clonotype was recorded at least ten times. The CDR3 protein is CASSHQLSVDYNEQFF. The CDR3 DNA reads TGTGCCAGCAGTCATCAACTTAGCGTTGACTACAATGAGCAGTTCTTC. The gene calls are TRBV12-3 or TRBV12-4 and TRBJ2-1, with D possibly TRBD2 on 5 matching bases. The CDR3 has 16 amino acids. V was pared by 5 bases and J by 3 bases, with 17 bases between.

The sample holds many counts of this clonotype. This rearrangement joins TRBV5-1 to TRBJ2-7; D possibly corresponds to TRBD1 (5 bases). The ends were cut back, 0 bases at V and 3 bases at J, with 7 bases in the middle. The CDR3 sequence is 13 residues long. From germline, CDR1 is SGHRS and CDR2 YFSETQ. Here the CDR3 DNA reads TGCGCCAGCAGCTTGGGACAGTACTACGAGCAGTACTTC. As protein: CASSLGQYYEQYF.

This rearrangement joins TRBV7-9 to TRBJ2-2; D call uncertain. Germline loops: CDR1 SEHNR, CDR2 FQNEAQ (reference sequence). This CDR3 is 14 amino acids long. The germline V and J ends were trimmed by 5 bases and 7 bases, with 14 bases remaining between them. The CDR3 DNA sequence: TGTGCCAGCAGCCTACCCATCCTGTACGGGGAGCTGTTTTTT. Amino acid sequence: CASSLPILYGELFF.

The genes are TRBV6-2 or TRBV6-3 and TRBJ1-5, with D unclear. The CDR3 has 20 residues. CDR1 MNHEY and CDR2 SVGEGT come from the germline V gene. V lost 7 bases, J lost 0 bases, and 28 bases lay in between. CDR3 in amino acids: CASKAPLSAAEGDSNQPQHF. CDR3 bases: TGTGCCAGCAAGGCGCCCCTTTCGGCTGCTGAAGGCGATAGCAATCAGCCCCAGCATTTT.

There are a few counts of this clonotype. The chain carries TRBV7-2 and TRBJ1-4; TRBD1 might be the D (5 bases). Germline CDR1 and CDR2: SGHTA and FQGNSA. The CDR3 is made up of 13 amino acids. V was clipped by 1 base and J by 8 bases, with 8 bases between them. Here the CDR3 reads CASSLEGAEKLFF. The CDR3 DNA follows: TGTGCCAGCAGCTTAGAAGGGGCCGAAAAACTGTTTTTT.

This clonotype was recorded many times. This chain joins TRBV13 and TRBJ2-3; 12 bases agree with TRBD2. Germline CDR1 and CDR2: PRHDT and FYEKMQ (reference sequence). The length of the CDR3 is 18 residues. Unmatched junction bases numbered 8, after V lost 3 bases and J lost 1 base. In DNA, the CDR3 is TGTGCCAGCAGCTTCGTGCTAGCGGGAGGGCCACGCACAGATACGCAGTATTTT. This encodes CASSFVLAGGPRTDTQYF.

This clonotype appeared a few times. The V call is TRBV6-2 or TRBV6-3, the J call TRBJ2-7; the match to TRBD2 covers 7 bases. The length of the CDR3 is 13 residues. Germline loops: CDR1 MNHEY, CDR2 SVGEGT. The V gene end was trimmed by 7 bases and the J gene end by 3 bases; junction bases not matched to a gene: 6. The CDR3 DNA follows: TGTGCCAGCACCTGGGGACTACTCTACGAGCAGTACTTC. Residues: CASTWGLLYEQYF.

This clonotype was observed at least ten times. The V gene is TRBV4-1, the J gene TRBJ2-7; TRBD1 matches at 7 bases. CDR1 and CDR2 (germline): MGHRA, YSYEKL. V lost 2 bases and J lost 1; bases outside the gene matches: 5. The CDR3 consists of 15 residues. CDR3 loop: CASSQPSRGSYEQYF. The CDR3 DNA sequence: TGCGCCAGCAGCCAACCCAGCAGGGGGTCCTACGAGCAGTACTTC.

This clonotype was seen many times. The CDR3 protein is CASSLPGQALSYEQYF. CDR3 DNA: TGTGCCAGCAGTTTGCCGGGACAGGCCCTTTCCTACGAGCAGTACTTC. This chain links TRBV7-9 with TRBJ2-7, with 8 nucleotides matching TRBD1. Germline V gene lookup returns CDR1 SEHNR and CDR2 FQNEAQ (reference sequence). The V and J ends lost 6 bases and 1 base, in that order; junction bases with no gene match: 11. There are 16 residues in the CDR3.

This clonotype was recorded many times. The chain joins TRBV27 to TRBJ2-1, with 7 bases identical to TRBD2. Trimming removed 6 bases from V and 6 bases from J; junction bases left unmatched: 2. The length of the CDR3 is 12 residues. Germline CDR1 reads MNHEY; CDR2 reads SMNVEV (reference sequence). CDR3 coding DNA: TGTGCCAGCAGGGCGGGAGTCAATGAGCAGTTCTTC. Translation: CASRAGVNEQFF.

This clonotype appeared a few times. V and J are TRBV15 and TRBJ2-5; TRBD2 agrees at 14 bases. The germline CDR1 and CDR2 sequences are LNHNV and YYDKDF (reference sequence). V lost 0 bases, J lost 5 bases, and 11 bases stayed unmatched. The CDR3 has 19 amino acids. The CDR3 DNA follows: TGTGCCACCAGCAGAGATCCTCGAGGACTAGCGGGAGGAGAGGAGACCCAGTACTTC. It is translated as CATSRDPRGLAGGEETQYF.

The chain employs TRBV27 and TRBJ1-2; 7 positions agree with TRBD1. The V segment lost 3 bases and the J segment 5 bases; nucleotides outside the gene matches: 6. Germline CDR1 and CDR2: MNHEY and SMNVEV (reference sequence). The CDR3 extends over 14 amino acids. The DNA for the CDR3 is TGTGCCAGCAGTTTTAGCCGACAGGGATATGGCTACACCTTC. Translation gives CASSFSRQGYGYTF.